This T cell receptor beta chain was recorded in a study of blood T cells in healthy people across ages. General study results and limits: Older age coincided with a roughly linear decline in TCR beta diversity per million T cells. In long-lived donors, naive CD4+ cell counts and diversity exceeded those of aged donors.

Per germline, CDR1 LGHNA and CDR2 YSLEER. The trim removed 0 bases at V and 4 bases at J, leaving 14 bases unmatched. The CDR3 is 18 residues long. A second about 6 to 11 cycle PCR used barcoded and J-beta primers. All samples yielded 3 million or more CDR3-containing paired-end reads. TCRdb re-derived calls from the 5' RACE reads in MiXCR, one entry per CDR3 protein. The sample lists 650,000 to 800,000 distinct CDR3 sequences; about 42% were seen once. For every donor, a draw yielded about 10 milliliters of peripheral blood. For this clonotype: The antigen is unknown.

The sequence was collected from a man aged 55 to 70 in good health. Sequencing input: blood. This chain links TRBV4-3 with TRBJ1-1; 7 bases fit TRBD1. CDR3 coding DNA: TGCGCCAGCAGCCAAGATCCCGACAGGGCCATTCGGGGCACTGAAGCTTTCTTT. Protein: CASSQDPDRAIRGTEAFF.